This T cell receptor (beta chain) was recovered during a study of blood T cell repertoires in COVID-19. Study summary: Italy, Spain and the United States were the sources of the convalescent and acute COVID-19 samples.

The protocol was immunoSEQ multiplex PCR, while the TCRdb copy is restricted to in-frame clones and leaves out a portion. The sample lists over 70,000 clones, about nine tenths occurring once. The CDR3 covers 15 residues. CDR1 is LNHDA and CDR2 is SQIVND in the germline V gene (reference sequence). Trimming cost V 2 bases and J 4 bases, with 14 bases left between them. Sequencing was performed on peripheral blood. The V gene is TRBV19, the J gene TRBJ1-1; D is perhaps TRBD1 (5 bases). The sequence was collected from a woman older than 75 with acute or convalescent COVID-19. The CDR3 region is CASSIMQGGFTEAFF. For the CDR3, the DNA is TGTGCCAGTAGTATAATGCAGGGAGGATTCACTGAAGCTTTCTTT.